A single sample is the source of the 28 T cell receptor beta chains below, sequenced in a study of T-cell memory formation after mild COVID-19. TCRdb reanalysed the 5' RACE reads using MiXCR and keeps one entry per CDR3 protein. This table holds some 330,000 distinct CDR3 sequences, roughly 20% found once. Material: PBMCs or a T cell subset sorted from them (not recorded which). The source of these receptors is an adult woman who had mild COVID-19 (a few samples of this study predate the infection). Cell type and time point are not known.

This clonotype was seen only a few times. The rearrangement joins TRBV7-9 to TRBJ2-1; no definite D call. Trimming cost V 2 bases and J 4 bases, with 18 bases left between them. Germline CDR1 is SEHNR and CDR2 is FQNEAQ (reference sequence). The CDR3 length is 17 residues. CDR3 residues: CASSLKGGRLGYNEQFF. The CDR3 region has the DNA TGTGCCAGCAGCTTAAAGGGTGGGCGGTTAGGGTACAATGAGCAGTTCTTC.

This clonotype came up a few times. The chain combines TRBV20-1 with TRBJ1-2, with D unclear. Germline V gene lookup returns CDR1 DFQATT and CDR2 SNEGSKA (reference sequence). The germline V and J ends were trimmed by 5 bases and 4 bases, with 14 bases remaining between them. The CDR3 is 13 amino acids. The CDR3 region is CSAESPGLYGYTF. CDR3 bases: TGCAGTGCTGAAAGCCCAGGACTCTATGGCTACACCTTC.

This clonotype has just a few counts. The V call is TRBV24-1, the J call TRBJ2-1; TRBD1 agrees at 7 bases. The CDR3 totals 17 residues. The ends lost 4 bases at V and 0 bases at J; junction bases unmatched: 8. Germline CDR1 and CDR2: KGHDR and SFDVKD. The CDR3 sequence is CATSDRTGESSYNEQFF. CDR3 nucleotides: TGTGCCACCAGTGACCGAACAGGGGAAAGCTCCTACAATGAGCAGTTCTTC.

This clonotype was seen more than once but under ten times. This chain links TRBV6-6 with TRBJ2-3, with 10 bases fitting TRBD1. Trimming took 4 bases from V and 3 from J; bases not matched to a gene: 7. Germline values: CDR1 MNHNY, CDR2 SVGAGI (reference sequence). This CDR3 spans 16 amino acids. The CDR3 here is CASSFGGTGETDTQYF. In DNA, the CDR3 is TGTGCCAGCAGTTTTGGAGGGACAGGGGAAACAGATACGCAGTATTTT.

There are a few counts of this clonotype. This chain connects TRBV4-1 to TRBJ1-1; tentative D call: TRBD1 (5 bases). The V and J ends lost 6 bases and 4 bases respectively, with 6 bases between them. In germline, CDR1 is MGHRA, CDR2 YSYEKL. CDR3 length equals 11 residues. The CDR3 reads CASRRGTEAFF. CDR3 nucleotide sequence: TGCGCCAGCAGGAGGGGCACTGAAGCTTTCTTT.

This sequence joins TRBV20-1 and TRBJ1-1, with 8 bases identical to TRBD1. V was pared by 5 bases and J by 5 bases, with 7 bases of the junction left unmatched. Germline CDR1 reads DFQATT; CDR2 reads SNEGSKA (reference sequence). CDR3 size: 13 residues. Here the CDR3 DNA reads TGCAGTGCTCTACAGGGGGATCGGACTGAAGCTTTCTTT. As protein: CSALQGDRTEAFF.

This clonotype was counted a few times. The chain has TRBV21-1 and TRBJ2-1; the DNA was not compared with TRBD1, the D call given in the table. TRBV21-1 corresponds to a pseudogene. This CDR3 has 14 residues. CDR3 loop: CASSTGKGLDEQFF. CDR3 in DNA: TGTGCCAGCAGCACGGGGAAAGGGTTGGATGAGCAGTTCTTC.

This chain uses TRBV7-9 with TRBJ2-1; TRBD2 matches 9 bases. From germline, CDR1 is SEHNR and CDR2 FQNEAQ (reference sequence). The CDR3 has 16 residues. V shed 5 bases and J 5 bases; nucleotides not matched to a gene: 10. The CDR3 loop is CASSTPTSGYHNEQFF. In nucleotides, the CDR3 is TGTGCCAGCAGCACCCCCACTAGCGGGTACCACAATGAGCAGTTCTTC.

Only a few counts were recorded for this clonotype. The rearrangement joins TRBV9 to TRBJ2-7; 9 bases align to TRBD1. The CDR3 sequence is 19 residues long. V was pared by 0 bases and J by 5 bases, with 18 bases of the junction left unmatched. Per the germline V gene, CDR1 is SGDLS and CDR2 is YYNGEE. CDR3 bases: TGTGCCAGCAGCGTAGGGTTGCTGGGGCGGACAGGGGAAAACGACGAGCAGTACTTC. It codes for CASSVGLLGRTGENDEQYF.

V and J are TRBV6-1 and TRBJ2-7, with D unresolved. This CDR3 spans 14 amino acids. Per the germline V gene, CDR1 is MNHNS and CDR2 is SASEGT. Deletions cut 0 bases from V and 2 bases from J, with 8 bases between. This CDR3 reads CASSEALWAYEQYF. The CDR3, as DNA: TGTGCCAGCAGTGAAGCGCTATGGGCCTACGAGCAGTACTTC.

The rearrangement uses TRBV4-1 and TRBJ1-1; D gene ambiguous. Germline CDR1 is MGHRA and CDR2 is YSYEKL. V was shortened by 5 bases and J by 2 bases, with 9 bases between the two germline ends. The CDR3 contains 13 residues. The CDR3 coding sequence is TGCGCCAGCAGCATAATGCGTAACACTGAAGCTTTCTTT. Its translation is CASSIMRNTEAFF.

This clonotype was seen a handful of times. The CDR3 DNA reads TGTGCCAGCAGTTCCGGGAACTACAATCAGCCCCAGCATTTT. It encodes CASSSGNYNQPQHF. The chain combines TRBV12-3 or TRBV12-4 with TRBJ1-5; D call uncertain. The CDR3 is made up of 14 amino acids. V lost 4 bases to trimming and J lost 3 bases, with 10 bases between them.

The chain combines TRBV15 with TRBJ2-7; TRBD2 is a possible D gene (5 bases). The ends were cut back, 3 bases at V and 6 bases at J, with 9 bases in the middle. The CDR3 sequence is 12 residues long. Germline V gene lookup returns CDR1 LNHNV and CDR2 YYDKDF (reference sequence). The CDR3 region has the DNA TGTGCCACCAGCAGGGGAGAACGCGAGCAGTACTTC. This translates into CATSRGEREQYF.

The rearrangement uses TRBV5-1 and TRBJ1-1, with a tentative D call TRBD1 (6 bases). Looked up from germline, CDR1 is SGHRS and CDR2 is YFSETQ. The V gene lost 4 bases and the J gene lost 2 bases, with 24 bases spanning the gap. This CDR3 region has 18 residues. The CDR3 protein is CASSTGHLSGQYNTEAFF. CDR3 coding DNA: TGCGCCAGCAGCACGGGACACCTGAGCGGGCAATATAACACTGAAGCTTTCTTT.

The sample holds a few counts of this clonotype. This chain joins TRBV20-1 and TRBJ2-3; D gene unclear. Germline V gene lookup returns CDR1 DFQATT and CDR2 SNEGSKA (reference sequence). V lost 4 bases and J lost 2, with 16 bases in between. This CDR3 contains 15 residues. The CDR3: CSATASGHYTDTQYF. DNA of the CDR3: TGCAGTGCTACCGCTTCGGGTCACTACACAGATACGCAGTATTTT.

The J gene is TRBJ1-2, the V gene TRBV27; D gene unclear. Trimming took off 0 bases at V and 14 bases at J, with 16 bases between the two ends. From germline, CDR1 is MNHEY and CDR2 SMNVEV (reference sequence). The CDR3 totals 13 residues. CDR3 in DNA: TGTGCCAGCAGTTTATCGGACGGCCTATCGGAAACCTTC. Its translation: CASSLSDGLSETF.

This clonotype was counted only a few times. The chain is built from TRBV4-1 and TRBJ2-5; possible D gene TRBD2, 6 bases. Germline CDR1 MGHRA, CDR2 YSYEKL. There are 16 residues in the CDR3. Trimming removed 6 bases at V and 4 bases at J, with 21 bases between. The CDR3: CASSPTSGYSIETQYF. The DNA of the CDR3 is TGCGCCAGCAGTCCGACGAGCGGGTATAGTATAGAGACCCAGTACTTC.

This clonotype was seen a few times. The chain's CDR3 is CASKNGTIYEQYF. CDR3 in DNA: TGTGCCAGCAAAAACGGGACAATCTACGAGCAGTACTTC. The J gene is TRBJ2-7, the V gene TRBV5-6; the D gene is possibly TRBD1 (6 bases). CDR3 size: 13 residues. Trimming removed 6 bases at V and 3 bases at J, with 13 bases between. The germline V gene encodes CDR1 SGHDT and CDR2 YYEEEE.

The V call is TRBV2, the J call TRBJ2-1, with D possibly TRBD1 on 7 matching bases. With 5 bases removed from V and 7 bases from J, the gap between germline ends came to 27 bases. Germline-derived CDR1 and CDR2 are SNHLY and FYNNEI. This CDR3 is built from 18 residues. The CDR3 DNA is TGTGCCAGCAGTACTATTCCCTCTACAGGGGAGGAGGGGAATGAGCAGTTCTTC. It specifies CASSTIPSTGEEGNEQFF.

The chain couples TRBV18 to TRBJ2-1; 11 positions match TRBD2. V gave up 2 bases and J gave up 7 bases; unmatched junction bases: 7. The CDR3 is 16 amino acids. The germline V gene has CDR1 KGHSH and CDR2 LQKENI. The CDR3: CASSPYTSGRKNEQFF. The CDR3 DNA reads TGTGCCAGCTCACCATACACTAGCGGGAGAAAGAATGAGCAGTTCTTC.

The V and J genes are TRBV5-4 and TRBJ2-3, with D perhaps TRBD1 or TRBD2 (5 bases each). The V and J ends lost 3 bases and 2 bases respectively, with 13 bases between them. Germline-derived CDR1 and CDR2 are SGHNT and YYREEE (reference sequence). The CDR3 contains 15 residues. The CDR3 spells CASSSGTAHTDTQYF. CDR3 nucleotides: TGTGCCAGCAGCTCCGGGACGGCGCACACAGATACGCAGTATTTT.

The chain has TRBV6-5 and TRBJ2-5, with TRBD2 identical over 9 bases. CDR1 is MNHEY and CDR2 is SVGAGI in the germline V gene. This CDR3 is 16 amino acids long. V dropped 0 bases and J dropped 5; count of bases not matched to a gene: 7. The CDR3 DNA is TGTGCCAGCAGTTACTCCAGTGCTAGCGGGGCGGAGACCCAGTACTTC. Translated: CASSYSSASGAETQYF.

The chain has TRBV12-3 or TRBV12-4 and TRBJ2-4; the D call may be TRBD1 or TRBD2 (5 bases each). V was clipped by 6 bases and J by 12 bases, with 12 bases between them. The CDR3 runs to 11 residues. The CDR3 sequence is CASSSPGRQYF. CDR3 nucleotide sequence: TGTGCCAGCAGCTCACCGGGACGTCAGTACTTC.

This clonotype was seen a few times. The chain employs TRBV5-4 and TRBJ2-3, with D tentatively TRBD2 (7 bases). Germline CDR1 SGHNT, CDR2 YYREEE (reference sequence). With 9 bases removed from V and 6 bases from J, the gap between germline ends came to 17 bases. This CDR3 is built from 13 residues. The CDR3 nucleotides are TGTGCCACCCAGGCACAGGGAGGGGATACGCAGTATTTT. This sequence encodes CATQAQGGDTQYF.

The CDR3 DNA is TGTGCCAGCAGTCCTACGTCGACAGAGGACACCATATATTTT. This sequence encodes CASSPTSTEDTIYF. The rearrangement links TRBV12-3 or TRBV12-4 to TRBJ1-3; perhaps TRBD1 as D (5 bases). V lost 5 bases and J 8 bases, leaving 16 bases between the germline ends. The CDR3 contains 14 residues.

The rearrangement joins TRBV7-2 to TRBJ2-7; D unclear. Between the trimmed V and J ends, which lost 5 bases and 5 bases, there was a span of 19 bases. The CDR3 runs 15 residues. Germline CDR1 reads SGHTA; CDR2 reads FQGNSA. The CDR3: CASSPPGLEGHEQYF. CDR3 in DNA: TGTGCCAGCAGCCCCCCGGGCCTTGAAGGACACGAGCAGTACTTC.

CDR3 protein: CASSFRDRRRTYNEQFF. CDR3 in DNA: TGTGCCAGCAGTTTCAGGGACAGGCGACGGACCTACAATGAGCAGTTCTTC. This chain links TRBV28 with TRBJ2-1; 8 nucleotides line up with TRBD1. Trimming removed 3 bases from V and 2 bases from J; junction bases left unmatched: 9. The germline V gene encodes CDR1 MDHEN and CDR2 SYDVKM. CDR3 length equals 17 residues. Complete variable domain (other parts from reference TRBV28 and TRBJ2-1): DVKVTQSSRYLVKRTGEKVFLECVQDMDHENMFWYRQDPGLGLRLIYFSYDVKMKEKGDIPEGYSVSREKKERFSLILESASTNQTSMYLCASSFRDRRRTYNEQFFGPGTRLTVL.

There are many counts of this clonotype. This chain links TRBV5-1 with TRBJ2-3, with a possible D match to TRBD2 (6 bases). The CDR3 sequence is 14 residues long. V gave up 9 bases and J gave up 5 bases, with 19 bases separating them. From germline, CDR1 is SGHRS and CDR2 YFSETQ. CDR3 amino acids: CATKGGSGGDTQYF. DNA of the CDR3: TGCGCCACAAAAGGCGGTTCCGGGGGAGATACGCAGTATTTT.